This entry lists 15 T cell receptor beta chains sequenced from one sample in a study of CD8 T cells in ankylosing spondylitis. These receptors are not linked to any known antigen. General study findings and limits: Several highly homologous variants formed a TCR beta motif that appeared characteristic of ankylosing spondylitis blood.

TCRdb reprocessed the 5' RACE reads via MiXCR and lists one record per CDR3 protein. Of fewer than 550,000 distinct CDR3 sequences detected, over 4% appear once; the ten largest clones hold roughly 3.5%. The sample comprised blood, either unsorted or a sorted T cell fraction (not recorded which). These receptors all come from a male donor with ankylosing spondylitis.

This clonotype was observed at least ten times. The chain combines TRBV4-2 with TRBJ1-1; 8 bases are a match to TRBD1. V was pared by 4 bases and J by 5 bases, with 12 bases of the junction left unmatched. The germline CDR1 and CDR2 sequences are LGHNA and YNFKEQ. The CDR3 has 16 amino acids. The CDR3 sequence is CASSRDVRGRWTEAFF. Written as DNA, the CDR3 is TGTGCCAGCAGCCGCGACGTCAGGGGGCGATGGACTGAAGCTTTCTTT.

This clonotype has ten or more counts. The rearrangement links TRBV12-3 or TRBV12-4 to TRBJ2-6, with D hard to call. V lost 5 bases to trimming and J lost 0 bases, with 8 bases between them. CDR3 length equals 15 residues. The CDR3, as DNA: TGTGCCAGCAGTCGGGCCCTCTCTGGGGCCAACGTCCTGACTTTC. Residues: CASSRALSGANVLTF.

In this sample, this clonotype turned up many times. The chain joins TRBV6-5 to TRBJ1-1; D not resolved. Germline lookup yields CDR1 MNHEY and CDR2 SVGAGI. Trimming stripped 0 bases from V and 1 base from J, with 3 bases between. CDR3 size: 13 residues. CDR3 in DNA: TGTGCCAGCAGTTACTCCAGGAACACTGAAGCTTTCTTT. It translates to CASSYSRNTEAFF.

This clonotype has a count of ten or more. The gene calls are TRBV20-1 and TRBJ2-7, with TRBD1 identical over 7 bases. The CDR3 runs to 12 residues. The V and J ends lost 5 bases and 5 bases, in that order; junction bases with no gene match: 6. The germline CDR1 and CDR2 sequences are DFQATT and SNEGSKA (reference sequence). Written as DNA, the CDR3 is TGCAGTGCTGCCTCAGGGGGTCACGAGCAGTACTTC. As protein: CSAASGGHEQYF.

This clonotype has at least ten counts. This chain uses TRBV6-5 with TRBJ2-3, with D perhaps being TRBD1 or TRBD2 (5 bases each). The ends were cut back, 2 bases at V and 8 bases at J, with 20 bases in the middle. The CDR3 is made up of 16 amino acids. Per the germline V gene, CDR1 is MNHEY and CDR2 is SVGAGI. The CDR3 nucleotides read TGTGCCAGCAGTTACCCGAAGGGACCGAGATTGGGTACGCAGTATTTT. Its translation is CASSYPKGPRLGTQYF.

This clonotype was seen ten or more times. This sequence joins TRBV29-1 and TRBJ1-1; no definite D call. V was clipped by 7 bases and J by 0 bases, with 9 bases between them. The CDR3 spans 12 residues. Germline V gene lookup returns CDR1 SQVTM and CDR2 ANQGSEA. Here the CDR3 DNA reads TGCAGCGCCGAGACAATGAACACTGAAGCTTTCTTT. This sequence encodes CSAETMNTEAFF.

This clonotype has a count of ten or more. The DNA is omitted, as the CDR3 cannot be located on it reliably, and the CDR3 follows TCRdb's listing. This chain links TRBV5-6 with TRBJ2-1; the tabulated D call, TRBD1, remains unverified against the DNA. Germline-derived CDR1 and CDR2 are SGHDT and YYEEEE. Counting both end residues, the CDR3 totals 13 amino acids. CDR3 in amino acids: CASSFPRGHLRFF.

Ten or more counts support this clonotype. The V and J genes are TRBV29-1 and TRBJ2-3; 7 bases line up with TRBD2. Trimming removed 5 bases from V and 2 bases from J; junction bases left unmatched: 10. The CDR3 is made up of 15 amino acids. Germline CDR1 reads SQVTM; CDR2 reads ANQGSEA. The CDR3 bases are TGCAGCGTTCACCTGGCTAGCGGTTTCACAGATACGCAGTATTTT. Its translation is CSVHLASGFTDTQYF.

Many counts were recorded for this clonotype. The chain carries TRBV6-1 and TRBJ1-3, with a tentative D call TRBD1 (6 bases). V gave up 8 bases and J gave up 3 bases, with 23 bases separating them. From germline, CDR1 is MNHNS and CDR2 SASEGT. This CDR3 region has 17 residues. The CDR3 sequence: CASRRWQGLLSGNTIYF. The CDR3 DNA sequence: TGTGCCAGCCGCAGATGGCAGGGGCTCTTAAGTGGAAACACCATATATTTT.

The rearrangement joins TRBV28 to TRBJ2-3; 7 bases align to TRBD2. Germline V gene data show CDR1 as MDHEN and CDR2 as SYDVKM. This CDR3 spans 16 amino acids. J lost 6 bases, V lost 2 bases, and 11 bases had no gene match. The CDR3 nucleotides are TGTGCCAGCAGTTTAAGTCGGGGCGGGAGCCCTGATACGCAGTATTTT. Translated, it gives CASSLSRGGSPDTQYF.

This clonotype occurred a few times. This chain links TRBV4-2 with TRBJ2-1, with 7 bases aligning to TRBD2. J gave up 7 bases and V 2 bases, and 8 bases lay outside the gene matches. CDR1 is LGHNA and CDR2 is YNFKEQ in the germline V gene. The CDR3 sequence is 15 residues long. CDR3 DNA: TGTGCCAGCAGCCAACGACTAGCCGGAGGGAATGAGCAGTTCTTC. This encodes CASSQRLAGGNEQFF.

This clonotype was seen a handful of times. The CDR3 loop is CASSPPLVAKNIQYF. The CDR3 nucleotides read TGTGCCAGCTCACCCCCTTTGGTGGCCAAAAACATTCAGTACTTC. The rearrangement joins TRBV18 to TRBJ2-4; no reliable D call. Looked up from germline, CDR1 is KGHSH and CDR2 is LQKENI. The CDR3 has 15 amino acids. The V end was cut by 3 bases, the J end by 1 base, with 10 bases between.

The table lists this clonotype with a few counts. The chain uses TRBV27 and TRBJ2-7; D unclear. CDR3 length equals 15 residues. V gave up 2 bases and J gave up 2 bases, with 13 bases separating them. Looked up from germline, CDR1 is MNHEY and CDR2 is SMNVEV (reference sequence). As DNA, the CDR3 is TGTGCCAGCAGTTTAGGGCCGGGTGGTCCCTACGAGCAGTACTTC. This gives the protein CASSLGPGGPYEQYF.

This clonotype came up many times. This rearrangement joins TRBV6-5 to TRBJ2-5, with 13 bases fitting TRBD2. The length of the CDR3 is 16 residues. V shed 4 bases and J 4 bases; nucleotides not matched to a gene: 6. Per the germline V gene, CDR1 is MNHEY and CDR2 is SVGAGI. Written as DNA, the CDR3 is TGTGCCAGCAGTTCCGGACTAGCGGGGGCCCGAGAGACCCAGTACTTC. Translated, it gives CASSSGLAGARETQYF.

The table lists this clonotype with many counts. The chain employs TRBV28 and TRBJ1-2; D ambiguous. Trimming took off 4 bases at V and 1 base at J, with 7 bases between the two ends. Germline-derived CDR1 and CDR2 are MDHEN and SYDVKM. The CDR3 runs 13 residues. CDR3 sequence: CASSSDLNYGYTF. The CDR3 DNA sequence: TGTGCCAGCAGTTCGGACCTTAACTATGGCTACACCTTC.